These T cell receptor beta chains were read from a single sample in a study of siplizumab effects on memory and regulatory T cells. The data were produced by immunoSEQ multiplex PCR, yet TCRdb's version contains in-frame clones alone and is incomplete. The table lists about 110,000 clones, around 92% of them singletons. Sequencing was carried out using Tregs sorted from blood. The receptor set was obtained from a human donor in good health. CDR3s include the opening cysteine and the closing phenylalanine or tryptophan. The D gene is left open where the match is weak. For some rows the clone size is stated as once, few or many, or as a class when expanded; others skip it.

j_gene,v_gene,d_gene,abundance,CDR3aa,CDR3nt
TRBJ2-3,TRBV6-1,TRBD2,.,CASCESSGTTQYF,TGTGCCAGTTGCGAGTCTAGCGGAACTACGCAGTATTTT
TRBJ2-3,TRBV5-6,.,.,CASSSGTTSTDTQYF,TGTGCCAGCAGCTCAGGGACGACTAGCACAGATACGCAGTATTTT
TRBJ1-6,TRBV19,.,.,CASSIDLAGGNSPLHF,TGTGCCAGTAGTATAGATCTCGCGGGGGGGAATTCACCCCTCCACTTT
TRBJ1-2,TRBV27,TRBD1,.,CASSLTTGGYGYTF,TGTGCCAGCAGTCTTACGACAGGGGGCTATGGCTACACCTTC
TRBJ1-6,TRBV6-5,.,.,CASSYNGRGDSPLHF,TGTGCCAGCAGTTACAATGGCAGGGGTGATTCACCCCTCCACTTT
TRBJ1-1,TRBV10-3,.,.,CAISESIGGAFF,TGTGCCATCAGTGAGTCGATCGGCGGGGCTTTCTTT
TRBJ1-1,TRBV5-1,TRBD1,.,CASSLADRGHTEAFF,TGCGCCAGCAGCTTGGCCGACAGGGGGCACACTGAAGCTTTCTTT
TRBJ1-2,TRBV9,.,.,CASSASTSYDYTF,TGTGCCAGCAGCGCCTCAACCTCCTATGACTACACCTTC
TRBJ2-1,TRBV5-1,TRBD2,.,CASSLALFTSGGVREQFF,TGCGCCAGCAGCTTGGCCCTATTCACTAGCGGGGGGGTAAGAGAGCAGTTCTTC
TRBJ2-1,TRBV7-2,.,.,CASSLVASVYGSYNEQFF,TGTGCCAGCAGCTTAGTGGCTAGCGTTTACGGCTCCTACAATGAGCAGTTCTTC
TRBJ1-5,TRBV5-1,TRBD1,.,CASSLDGQGSYQPQHF,TGCGCCAGCAGCTTGGACGGACAGGGGAGCTATCAGCCCCAGCATTTT
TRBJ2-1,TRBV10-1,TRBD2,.,CASSESSPSGAYNEQFF,TGCGCCAGCAGTGAGTCGTCCCCTAGCGGGGCCTACAATGAGCAGTTCTTC
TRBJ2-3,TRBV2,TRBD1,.,CAGGQGTDTQYF,TGTGCCGGCGGACAGGGGACAGATACGCAGTATTTT
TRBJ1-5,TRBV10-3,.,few,CAISEEGYRQPQHF,TGTGCCATCAGTGAGGAGGGGTATCGTCAGCCCCAGCATTTT
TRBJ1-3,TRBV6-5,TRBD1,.,CATKRGQGQYTIYF,TGTGCCACCAAAAGAGGACAGGGACAGTACACCATATATTTT
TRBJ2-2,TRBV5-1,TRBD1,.,CASSTDPQGAQGGELFF,TGCGCCAGCAGCACCGACCCACAGGGGGCGCAGGGCGGGGAGCTGTTTTTT
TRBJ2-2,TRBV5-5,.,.,CASSSPSLAKELFF,TGTGCCAGCAGCTCCCCTAGTCTCGCTAAGGAGCTGTTTTTT
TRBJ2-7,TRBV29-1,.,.,CSVEEGAYEQYF,TGCAGCGTTGAAGAGGGTGCCTACGAGCAGTACTTC
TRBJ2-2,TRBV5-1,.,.,CASRYDSNTGELFF,TGCGCCAGCAGATACGATAGTAACACCGGGGAGCTGTTTTTT